The entry below gives a single T cell receptor (beta chain) sequence along with its context. The data belong to a study of cytomegalovirus exposure and HLA in healthy donors. CDR3 length equals 16 residues. Unmatched junction bases numbered 6, after V lost 2 bases and J lost 2 bases. CDR1 and CDR2 from the germline V gene are SGHAT and FQNNGV. Amplification used 60 Vbeta primers and 13 Jbeta primers. Libraries were prepared by immunoSEQ multiplex PCR; TCRdb keeps only in-frame clonotypes and omits some of them. The sample consists of about 160,000 clones, less than 85% of them appearing once. The clonotype was recovered from a boy aged 2-15 years in good health and CMV-seronegative. The chain combines TRBV11-2 with TRBJ2-3; 8 bases align to TRBD2. The sample consisted of PBMCs. This CDR3 is CASSLPSGLPTDTQYF. In DNA, the CDR3 is TGTGCCAGCAGCTTACCTAGCGGGTTACCCACAGATACGCAGTATTTT.